This T cell receptor (beta chain) is drawn from a study of liver allograft versus peripheral blood T cells. The wider study: The authors compared T cell receptor repertoires in transplanted livers with recipients' peripheral blood repertoires.

Study outcomes and limitations: Reportedly, liver allograft T cell receptor repertoires differed from peripheral blood ones.

The CDR3 has 14 amino acids. The J segment lost 5 bases and the V segment lost 4 bases, leaving 7 bases of the junction unmatched. CDR1 is MDHEN and CDR2 is SYDVKM in the germline V gene. This clonotype was recorded many times. Its antigen is undetermined. TCRdb processed the reads anew with MiXCR; each CDR3 protein has one entry. The sample holds about 5,100 distinct CDR3 sequences, less than 20% seen once. The V call is TRBV28, the J call TRBJ1-1, with 7 bases identical to TRBD1. The receptor's source is a human patient who had a liver transplant. Part of the T cell pool may stem from the graft donor. The CDR3 sequence: CASSYTVQGTEAFF. In nucleotides, the CDR3 is TGTGCCAGCAGTTACACGGTACAGGGGACTGAAGCTTTCTTT.